This is a list of T cell receptor beta chains from one sample in a study of Ad26.COV2.S vaccination and SARS-CoV-2 variants. Repertoires were generated with immunoSEQ multiplex PCR, while TCRdb's copy carries only in-frame clones and drops some. Found here are a few hundred thousand clones, approximately 83% of them singletons; the top ten hold about 7.4%. The sequencing used peripheral blood, collected in a trial of Ad26.COV2.S vaccine versus placebo. The origin of the receptors is a person aged 18-60 years who received the Ad26.COV2.S COVID-19 vaccine or a placebo. CDR3s include the opening cysteine and the closing phenylalanine or tryptophan. D genes are given only for firm matches. Part of the rows lack a size; the others show once, few, many or a class for expanded clones.

>-|TRBJ1-1|TRBV21-1|-
CASSKKGKEGTEAFF
TGTGCCAGCAGCAAAAAGGGGAAGGAGGGCACTGAAGCTTTCTTT
>TRBD2|TRBJ2-7|TRBV5-5|-
CASSPRTSGALNISF
TGTGCCAGCAGCCCCCGGACTAGCGGGGCTCTTAACATATCCTTC
>-|TRBJ2-5|TRBV4-1|-
CASSQESGTHIGTQYF
TGCGCCAGCAGCCAAGAGTCCGGGACTCATATCGGGACCCAGTACTTC
>-|TRBJ2-2|TRBV5-1|-
CASSSVVRDTGELFF
TGCGCCAGCAGCTCAGTAGTGAGGGACACCGGGGAGCTGTTTTTT
>TRBD1|TRBJ1-1|TRBV11-3|-
CASSPRQGRNTEAFF
TGTGCCAGCAGCCCAAGACAGGGGAGGAACACTGAAGCTTTCTTT
>-|TRBJ1-1|TRBV5-6|-
CASRKTTPMNTEAFF
TGTGCCAGCAGAAAGACGACACCGATGAACACTGAAGCTTTCTTT
>-|TRBJ2-1|TRBV24-1|-
CATRSGSSYNEQFF
TGTGCCACCAGGTCTGGGTCAAGTTACAATGAGCAGTTCTTC
>-|TRBJ1-3|TRBV29-1|few
CSVGRDPSSGNTIYF
TGCAGCGTTGGGCGGGATCCGAGCTCTGGAAACACCATATATTTT
>-|TRBJ1-4|TRBV5-1|-
CASSTGGYLNEKLFF
TGCGCCAGCAGCACGGGGGGGTATCTTAATGAAAAACTGTTTTTT
>-|TRBJ2-1|TRBV14|-
CASSQVAGSGQFF
TGTGCCAGCAGCCAAGTCGCCGGCTCCGGGCAGTTCTTC
>-|TRBJ2-7|TRBV28|-
CASSSPIYEQYF
TGTGCCAGCAGTTCGCCGATCTACGAGCAGTACTTC
>TRBD1|TRBJ2-5|TRBV28|-
CASSSGSTGRETQYF
TGTGCCAGCAGTTCCGGCTCGACAGGGCGGGAGACCCAGTACTTC
>TRBD2|TRBJ2-1|TRBV7-8|-
CASSPRSSGGAGEQFF
TGTGCCAGCAGCCCGCGTTCTAGCGGGGGGGCGGGGGAGCAGTTCTTC
>-|TRBJ2-1|TRBV4-3|-
CASSQAPRTLSYEQFF
TGCGCCAGCAGCCAAGCCCCCAGGACTCTGTCCTATGAGCAGTTCTTC
>TRBD2|TRBJ2-5|TRBV6-2/TRBV6-3|once
CASSRHRLAGTKQETQYF
TGTGCCAGCAGTCGCCATCGACTAGCGGGGACCAAACAAGAGACCCAGTACTTC
>-|TRBJ2-7|TRBV5-1|-
CASSFYSDAYEQYF
TGCGCCAGCAGCTTCTACAGCGATGCCTACGAGCAGTACTTC
>-|TRBJ1-3|TRBV7-2|-
CASTLTISGNTIYF
TGTGCCAGCACTCTCACGATCTCTGGAAACACCATATATTTT
>TRBD1|TRBJ1-1|TRBV20-1|-
CSASGGQGFNTEAFF
TGCAGTGCTAGTGGAGGACAGGGGTTTAACACTGAAGCTTTCTTT
>-|TRBJ2-7|TRBV11-2|-
CASSRLKDSLYEQYF
TGTGCCAGCAGCAGATTGAAGGACAGCTTATACGAGCAGTACTTC
>-|TRBJ1-2|TRBV7-9|-
CASSLDIYGYTF
TGTGCCAGCAGCTTGGATATCTATGGCTACACCTTC